This T cell receptor beta chain is drawn from a study of cytomegalovirus exposure and HLA in healthy donors. Study information: HLA-typed donors were the source of about 81 million unique TCRs held in an early data release. The study's findings and limits: CMV serostatus was the only immune exposure information that was available. Later genetic work tied a missense DCLRE1C variant to beta-chain V and J trimming. It was shown in a later analysis that HLA-associated TCR beta chains were more clonally expanded than other, equally common chains.

PCR used 60 Vbeta primers and 13 Jbeta primers. Repertoires were generated with immunoSEQ multiplex PCR, while TCRdb's copy carries only in-frame clones and drops some. Here the sample spans some 150,000 clones, approximately 82% being singletons. Trimming shortened V by 6 bases and J by 2 bases, and 11 bases separated the two germline ends. The germline V gene has CDR1 SGHRS and CDR2 YFSETQ. The CDR3 covers 13 residues. In the case of this clone: Its antigen is still unknown.

This receptor was obtained from a man aged 25-45 years in good health and CMV-seropositive. Sequenced: PBMCs. The rearrangement links TRBV5-1 to TRBJ1-2; D ambiguous. DNA of the CDR3: TGCGCCAGCACCCCTGAGGAAAACTATGGCTACACCTTC. Translated: CASTPEENYGYTF.